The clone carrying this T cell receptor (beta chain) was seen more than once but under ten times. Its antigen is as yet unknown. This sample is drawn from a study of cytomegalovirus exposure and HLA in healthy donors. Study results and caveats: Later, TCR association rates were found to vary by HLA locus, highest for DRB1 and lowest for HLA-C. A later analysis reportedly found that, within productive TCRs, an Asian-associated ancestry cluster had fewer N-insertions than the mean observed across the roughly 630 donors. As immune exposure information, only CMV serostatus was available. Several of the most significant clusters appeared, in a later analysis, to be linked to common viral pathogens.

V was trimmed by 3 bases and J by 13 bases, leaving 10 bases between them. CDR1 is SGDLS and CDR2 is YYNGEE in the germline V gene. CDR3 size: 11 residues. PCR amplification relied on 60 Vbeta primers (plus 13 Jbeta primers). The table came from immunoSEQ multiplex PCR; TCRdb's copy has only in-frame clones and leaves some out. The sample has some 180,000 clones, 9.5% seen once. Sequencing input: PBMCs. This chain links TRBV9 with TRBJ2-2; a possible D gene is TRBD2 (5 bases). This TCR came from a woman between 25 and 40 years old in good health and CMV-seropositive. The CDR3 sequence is CASSAEGGLFF. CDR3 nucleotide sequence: TGTGCCAGCAGCGCCGAGGGTGGGCTGTTTTTT.